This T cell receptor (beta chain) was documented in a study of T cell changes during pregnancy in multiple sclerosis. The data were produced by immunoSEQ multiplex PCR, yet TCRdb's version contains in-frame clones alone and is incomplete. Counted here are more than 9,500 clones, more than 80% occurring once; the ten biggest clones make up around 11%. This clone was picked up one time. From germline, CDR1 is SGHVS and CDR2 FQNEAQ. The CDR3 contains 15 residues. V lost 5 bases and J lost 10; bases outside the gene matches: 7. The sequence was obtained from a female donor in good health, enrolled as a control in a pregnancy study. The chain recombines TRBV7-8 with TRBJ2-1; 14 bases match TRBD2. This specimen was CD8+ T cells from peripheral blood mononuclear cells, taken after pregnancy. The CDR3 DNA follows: TGTGCCAGCAGCCCGGGACTAGCGGGAGATCTAGAGCAGTTCTTC. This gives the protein CASSPGLAGDLEQFF.